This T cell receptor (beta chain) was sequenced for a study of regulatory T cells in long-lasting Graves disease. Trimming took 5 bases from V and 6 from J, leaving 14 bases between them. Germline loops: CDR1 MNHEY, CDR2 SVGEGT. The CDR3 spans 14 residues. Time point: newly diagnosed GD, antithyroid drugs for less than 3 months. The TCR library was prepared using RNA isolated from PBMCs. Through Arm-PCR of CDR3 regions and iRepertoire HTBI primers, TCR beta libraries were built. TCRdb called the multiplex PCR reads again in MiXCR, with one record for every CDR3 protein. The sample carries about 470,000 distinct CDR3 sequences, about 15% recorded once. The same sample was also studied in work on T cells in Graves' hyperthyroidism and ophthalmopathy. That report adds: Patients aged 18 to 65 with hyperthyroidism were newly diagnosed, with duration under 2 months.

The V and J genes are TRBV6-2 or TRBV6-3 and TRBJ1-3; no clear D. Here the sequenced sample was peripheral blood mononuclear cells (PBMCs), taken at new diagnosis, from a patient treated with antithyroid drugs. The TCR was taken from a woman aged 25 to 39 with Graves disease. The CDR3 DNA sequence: TGTGCCAGCAGTGTCAGCGGGAACGTAAACACCATATATTTT. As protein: CASSVSGNVNTIYF.